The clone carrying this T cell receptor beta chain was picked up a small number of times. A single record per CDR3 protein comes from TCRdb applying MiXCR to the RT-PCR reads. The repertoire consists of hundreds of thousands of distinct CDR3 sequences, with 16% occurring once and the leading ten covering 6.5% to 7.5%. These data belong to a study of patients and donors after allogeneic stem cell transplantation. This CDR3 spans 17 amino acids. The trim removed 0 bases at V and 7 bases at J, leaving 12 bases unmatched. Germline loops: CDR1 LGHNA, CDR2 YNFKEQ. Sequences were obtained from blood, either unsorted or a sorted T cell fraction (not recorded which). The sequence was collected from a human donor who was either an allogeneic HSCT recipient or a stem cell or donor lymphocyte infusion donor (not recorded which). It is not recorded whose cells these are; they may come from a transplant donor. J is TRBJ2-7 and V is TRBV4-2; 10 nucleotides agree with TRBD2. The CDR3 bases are TGTGCCAGCAGCCAAGAGCTGAATGGACTAGCGGTTGGAGAGCAGTACTTC. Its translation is CASSQELNGLAVGEQYF.